These 23 T cell receptor beta chains were all obtained from the same sample, sequenced in a study of cytomegalovirus exposure and HLA in healthy donors (dated by TCRdb to 2016 to 2017). The protocol used for the library was the immunoSEQ multiplex PCR assay. The multiplex PCR relied on a mix of 60 forward primers for TCR Vbeta segments and 13 reverse primers for TCR Jbeta segments. TCRdb stores this immuneACCESS table with in-frame sequences only. Part of the clones is absent; in the studies checked, under half of the shortfall reflects unresolved V genes, and no reason is known for the rest. The sample profile shows roughly 140,000 clones; about 80% of them were found once. The ten biggest clones cover 4.5% to 6% of the sample. The material sequenced was PBMCs. These receptors were taken from a male donor in good health and CMV-seronegative.

The chain couples TRBV28 to TRBJ1-2; a possible D gene is TRBD1 (5 bases). The CDR3 is 15 residues long. Germline V gives CDR1 MDHEN, CDR2 SYDVKM. V gave up 3 bases and J gave up 5 bases, with 16 bases separating them. The chain's CDR3 is CASSFGGAGRYGYTF. CDR3 DNA sequence: TGTGCCAGCAGTTTCGGAGGGGCGGGGAGGTATGGCTACACCTTC.

The chain combines TRBV11-2 with TRBJ2-3; no reliable D call. This CDR3 region has 14 residues. CDR1 is SGHAT, CDR2 FQNNGV, per germline. The V end was cut by 3 bases, the J end by 2 bases, with 9 bases between. The CDR3 reads CASSFFADTDTQYF. CDR3 coding DNA: TGTGCCAGCAGCTTTTTCGCGGACACAGATACGCAGTATTTT.

The chain recombines TRBV25-1 with TRBJ2-3; 8 nucleotides align to TRBD2. Germline V gene lookup returns CDR1 MGHDK and CDR2 SYGVNS. The CDR3 spans 15 residues. Trimming cost V 4 bases and J 0 bases; bases outside gene matches: 3. The CDR3 here is CASSAAGASTDTQYF. CDR3 nucleotide sequence: TGTGCCAGCAGTGCAGCGGGGGCTAGCACAGATACGCAGTATTTT. Filled out from reference TRBV25-1 and TRBJ2-3, the complete variable domain reads EADIYQTPRYLVIGTGKKITLECSQTMGHDKMYWYQQDPGMELHLIHYSYGVNSTEKGDLSSESTVSRIRTEHFPLTLESARPSHTSQYLCASSAAGASTDTQYFGPGTRLTVL.

This sequence joins TRBV5-1 and TRBJ2-5; 7 bases fit TRBD1. The CDR3 totals 18 residues. The germline V gene encodes CDR1 SGHRS and CDR2 YFSETQ. V shed 1 base and J 6 bases; nucleotides not matched to a gene: 18. The CDR3 bases are TGCGCCAGCAGCTTGAGGGGGCTAGGGTTGCGTGATGGGCAGACCCAGTACTTC. Translating gives CASSLRGLGLRDGQTQYF.

The V gene is TRBV28, the J gene TRBJ1-6; D is undetermined. This CDR3 region has 12 residues. Germline assignment: CDR1 MDHEN and CDR2 SYDVKM. V lost 7 bases and J 10 bases, leaving 11 bases between the germline ends. CDR3 in amino acids: CASNIRGSPLHF. The CDR3 DNA reads as TGTGCCAGCAATATCCGAGGGTCACCCCTCCACTTT.

The CDR3 reads CASSPTRQGFGYTF. The CDR3 DNA reads TGTGCCAGCAGCCCTACCCGACAGGGTTTTGGCTACACCTTC. The chain employs TRBV7-2 and TRBJ1-2; 7 bases are a match to TRBD1. The CDR3 sequence is 14 residues long. After removal of 5 bases from V and 7 bases from J, the junction contained 10 bases not matched to a gene. CDR1 is SGHTA, CDR2 FQGNSA, per germline. The variable domain in full, completed from reference TRBV7-2 and TRBJ1-2, reads GAGVSQSPSNKVTEKGKDVELRCDPISGHTALYWYRQSLGQGLEFLIYFQGNSAPDKSGLPSDRFSAERTGGSVSTLTIQRTQQEDSAVYLCASSPTRQGFGYTFGSGTRLTVV.

The chain carries TRBV5-1 and TRBJ1-2; the D gene is possibly TRBD1 (6 bases). Per germline, CDR1 SGHRS and CDR2 YFSETQ. This CDR3 contains 14 residues. V was clipped by 1 base and J by 0 bases, with 7 bases between them. The CDR3 spells CASSLTGPNYGYTF. DNA of the CDR3: TGCGCCAGCAGCTTGACAGGGCCTAACTATGGCTACACCTTC.

This clone was seen only a few times. V and J are TRBV19 and TRBJ1-2; a possible D gene is TRBD1 (6 bases). V was shortened by 4 bases and J by 7 bases, with 16 bases between the two germline ends. Germline CDR1 is LNHDA and CDR2 is SQIVND (reference sequence). The CDR3 length is 14 residues. CDR3 in amino acids: CASSTQGTYPGYTF. Here the CDR3 DNA reads TGTGCCAGTAGTACACAGGGAACTTATCCTGGCTACACCTTC.

This clone was counted a few times. This chain links TRBV9 with TRBJ2-7, with 11 bases that match TRBD2. This CDR3 comprises 16 residues. The germline V gene encodes CDR1 SGDLS and CDR2 YYNGEE. The V and J ends lost 1 base and 6 bases, in that order; junction bases with no gene match: 9. The CDR3 DNA follows: TGTGCCAGCAGCGTAAAAGGTAGCGGGGGGGCTGGCGAGCAGTACTTC. Its protein is CASSVKGSGGAGEQYF.

V usage is TRBV18 and J usage is TRBJ1-2, with D perhaps TRBD1 (5 bases). The CDR3 totals 14 residues. Deletions cut 2 bases from V and 2 bases from J, with 9 bases between. Germline-derived CDR1 and CDR2 are KGHSH and LQKENI. CDR3 sequence reads: CASSPGAFNYGYTF. The DNA of the CDR3 is TGTGCCAGCTCACCAGGGGCATTCAACTATGGCTACACCTTC.

J is TRBJ2-3 and V is TRBV5-4; 13 nucleotides match TRBD2. This CDR3 has 17 residues. In germline, CDR1 is SGHNT, CDR2 YYREEE (reference sequence). Trimming took 4 bases from V and 5 from J; bases not matched to a gene: 10. The CDR3 nucleotides are TGTGCCAGCAGCCCTTGGACTAGCGGGGGCGGTGGAGATACGCAGTATTTT. Protein sequence: CASSPWTSGGGGDTQYF.

This clone has just one count. CDR3 in DNA: TGTGCCAGCAGCTTAGGCCCTACAGGGCTGCAGCCCCAGCATTTT. This encodes CASSLGPTGLQPQHF. The rearrangement joins TRBV11-2 to TRBJ1-5; tentatively, D is TRBD1 (6 bases). V lost 1 base and J lost 7, with 14 bases in between. Germline CDR1 reads SGHAT; CDR2 reads FQNNGV. This CDR3 is 15 amino acids long.

V gene TRBV5-8 combines with J gene TRBJ2-7; a weak D match, TRBD2 (7 bases). Trimming cost V 4 bases and J 6 bases, with 17 bases left between them. The CDR3 totals 14 residues. Per germline, CDR1 SGHTS and CDR2 YDEGEE. In DNA form, the CDR3 reads TGTGCCAGCAGCGGGGGGGCCAGGGTCACCGAGCAGTACTTC. Translated: CASSGGARVTEQYF.

The CDR3 loop reads CASSFLAGVYNEQFF. CDR3 nucleotide sequence: TGTGCCAGCAGCTTTTTGGCGGGAGTCTACAATGAGCAGTTCTTC. The genes are TRBV7-8 and TRBJ2-1; 7 bases match TRBD2. V gave up 3 bases and J gave up 3 bases; unmatched junction bases: 5. The CDR3 length is 15 residues. Germline assignment: CDR1 SGHVS and CDR2 FQNEAQ.

Only a few counts were recorded for this clone. The V call is TRBV20-1, the J call TRBJ1-2; maybe TRBD1 (5 bases). This CDR3 comprises 11 residues. Deletions cut 7 bases from V and 2 bases from J, with 8 bases between. Germline V lookup: CDR1 DFQATT, CDR2 SNEGSKA (reference sequence). CDR3 sequence: CSVGGNYGYTF. CDR3 bases: TGCAGTGTCGGGGGAAACTATGGCTACACCTTC.

This clone was recorded only once. The chain has TRBV13 and TRBJ2-7, with a possible D match to TRBD1 (5 bases). V was trimmed by 5 bases and J by 0 bases, leaving 11 bases between them. Germline-derived CDR1 and CDR2 are PRHDT and FYEKMQ (reference sequence). The CDR3 has 14 residues. The CDR3 region has the DNA TGTGCCAGCAGCCCCTCCGACAGCTCCTACGAGCAGTACTTC. The encoded protein is CASSPSDSSYEQYF.

This clone occurred a few times. The gene calls are TRBV6-5 and TRBJ2-7; 9 bases are shared with TRBD1. V shed 6 bases, J shed 0 bases, and the junction held 6 bases outside the gene matches. CDR1 and CDR2 from the germline V gene are MNHEY and SVGAGI. The CDR3 consists of 15 residues. Here the CDR3 DNA reads TGTGCCAGCAGGAGGGAGGACAGGGGCTCCTACGAGCAGTACTTC. Its translation: CASRREDRGSYEQYF.

The chain joins TRBV5-1 to TRBJ2-7; TRBD2 matches at 9 bases. CDR1 is SGHRS and CDR2 is YFSETQ in the germline V gene. This CDR3 spans 15 amino acids. Trimming cost V 1 base and J 1 base; bases outside gene matches: 3. This CDR3 is CASSLNSGGSYEQYF. In DNA form, the CDR3 reads TGCGCCAGCAGCTTGAATAGCGGGGGTTCCTACGAGCAGTACTTC.

V usage is TRBV29-1 and J usage is TRBJ1-5, with D perhaps matching TRBD1 (6 bases). V was shortened by 6 bases and J by 9 bases, with 21 bases between the two germline ends. The CDR3 contains 14 residues. Germline V gives CDR1 SQVTM, CDR2 ANQGSEA. CDR3 bases: TGCAGCGTCGTTGTCAGGGGCGACGATCCGCCCCAGCATTTT. Its protein is CSVVVRGDDPPQHF. The full variable domain, its missing parts supplied by reference TRBV29-1 and TRBJ1-5, is SAVISQKPSRDICQRGTSLTIQCQVDSQVTMMFWYRQQPGQSLTLIATANQGSEATYESGFVIDKFPISRPNLTFSTLTVSNMSPEDSSIYLCSVVVRGDDPPQHFGDGTRLSIL.

This rearrangement joins TRBV6-5 to TRBJ1-1; D is uncertain. CDR3 length: 13 amino acids. Germline CDR1 and CDR2: MNHEY and SVGAGI. Trimming left V 5 bases short and J 4 bases short, with 11 bases between. In DNA form, the CDR3 reads TGTGCCAGCAGTAACTACGAGGGCACTGAAGCTTTCTTT. Translating gives CASSNYEGTEAFF.

The gene calls are TRBV4-1 and TRBJ1-4, with D unclear. V was shortened by 0 bases and J by 8 bases, with 7 bases between the two germline ends. CDR3 length equals 13 residues. Looked up from germline, CDR1 is MGHRA and CDR2 is YSYEKL. This chain's CDR3 is CASSQDQEEKLFF. The DNA of the CDR3 is TGCGCCAGCAGCCAAGATCAAGAGGAAAAACTGTTTTTT.

The J gene is TRBJ1-6, the V gene TRBV5-4, with D unclear. Trimming removed 2 bases at V and 6 bases at J, with 9 bases between. Germline V gives CDR1 SGHNT, CDR2 YYREEE (reference sequence). This CDR3 is built from 14 residues. The CDR3 spells CASSFRESNSPLHF. CDR3 nucleotides: TGTGCCAGCAGCTTTCGGGAGAGTAATTCACCCCTCCACTTT.

The rearrangement uses TRBV27 and TRBJ2-2, with 10 nucleotides matching TRBD2. V lost 6 bases, J lost 5 bases, and 6 bases stayed unmatched. This CDR3 region has 15 residues. CDR1 and CDR2 (germline): MNHEY, SMNVEV (reference sequence). CDR3 region: CASSISGGWTGELFF. CDR3 coding DNA: TGTGCCAGCAGCATTAGCGGGGGGTGGACCGGGGAGCTGTTTTTT.